The present T cell receptor beta chain was sequenced within a study of T cell repertoires in cytomegalovirus infection (dated by TCRdb to about 2019). In the study overall: Donor HLA type was relevant to the analysis, as public TCR beta signatures indicated carriage of CMV infection together with the matching HLA type.

This clonotype has only a few counts. Its antigen remains undetermined. Per-base qualities were not stored, and no clone one base away is much larger. The V end loses 4 bases and the J end loses 3 bases, and a stretch of 12 bases separates them. From the cysteine through the phenylalanine, the CDR3 covers 14 amino acids. Only CDR3 DNA remains: 42 bases, in frame from the first base. TCRdb names Illumina HiSeq 1500 as the instrument used. TCRdb trimmed the raw reads at Q25, called clones with MiXCR and kept productive beta chains. Identical CDR3 proteins give one entry, which carries the most common genes and DNA. The sample table lists roughly 230,000 distinct CDR3 sequences, 22% of them with a count of one. The leading ten clones occupy 18% of the sample. The investigation overall reported the following: In the ex vivo response, HLA-C-restricted CMV-specific TCR beta clonotypes were dominant, and in two of eight donors the single most frequent clonotype came from this HLA-C-restricted group. Cumulative frequency of public TCR beta family members discriminated carriers of CMV infection plus the relevant HLA type in this cohort and an independent approximately 350-donor cohort.

The source material was CD8+ T cells from PBMCs. The TCR was taken from a human donor in good health (CMV status not recorded). Some clones in this sample may be carry-over from other donors' samples. The chain is made from TRBV12-3 or TRBV12-4 and TRBJ1-1; the D gene is perhaps TRBD1, from 5 matching bases. The CDR3 protein: CASSSSSGDTEAFF. The DNA sequence is given as TGTGCCAGCAGTTCGTCCTCGGGGGACACTGAAGCTTTCTTT.